A single sample gave rise to the 29 T cell receptor beta chains below, sequenced in a study of Tregs in tolerant kidney transplant recipients. Profiled with immunoSEQ multiplex PCR; TCRdb holds only in-frame clones, not every one. The table shows hundreds of thousands of clones, with more than 65% occurring only once. Specimen: CD4+ T cells from blood. Source of these receptors: a human donor in good health.

This clone was recorded once. J is TRBJ1-4 and V is TRBV6-6, with a possible D match to TRBD1 (6 bases). Germline-derived CDR1 and CDR2 are MNHNY and SVGAGI (reference sequence). This CDR3 is 16 amino acids long. With 6 bases removed from V and 8 bases from J, the gap between germline ends came to 22 bases. In DNA, the CDR3 is TGTGCCAGCAGCCGAAATTCGCCGGGACACCTAGAAAAACTGTTTTTT. It is translated as CASSRNSPGHLEKLFF.

The CDR3 region is CASSARDSGWWNTEAFF. The CDR3 DNA reads TGTGCCAGTAGTGCGCGGGACAGCGGTTGGTGGAACACTGAAGCTTTCTTT. The chain uses TRBV19 and TRBJ1-1; TRBD1 aligns across 7 bases. Per germline, CDR1 LNHDA and CDR2 SQIVND (reference sequence). Trimming removed 5 bases from V and 1 base from J; junction bases left unmatched: 13. This CDR3 comprises 17 residues.

This chain connects TRBV14 to TRBJ2-7; 9 positions match TRBD1. In germline, CDR1 is SGHDN, CDR2 FVKESK. CDR3 size: 18 residues. The J segment lost 3 bases and the V segment lost 4 bases, leaving 16 bases of the junction unmatched. The chain's CDR3 is CASSPSPIRDRAGYEQYF. The CDR3 DNA reads as TGTGCCAGCAGCCCAAGTCCCATCAGGGACAGGGCTGGCTACGAGCAGTACTTC.

The rearrangement uses TRBV6-1 and TRBJ2-7; TRBD2 matches 11 bases. CDR3 size: 15 residues. Germline-derived CDR1 and CDR2 are MNHNS and SASEGT. V lost 8 bases and J lost 4; bases outside the gene matches: 10. CDR3 sequence: CASGYTSGSAYEQYF. CDR3 DNA sequence: TGTGCCAGCGGCTACACTAGCGGGAGTGCTTACGAGCAGTACTTC.

This clone was observed a handful of times. The chain couples TRBV27 to TRBJ2-3, with D tentatively TRBD1 (6 bases). The germline CDR1 and CDR2 sequences are MNHEY and SMNVEV (reference sequence). Trimming took 3 bases from V and 3 from J, leaving 13 bases between them. The CDR3 contains 15 residues. CDR3 region: CASSFGYRETDTQYF. The DNA for the CDR3 is TGTGCCAGCAGTTTTGGGTACAGGGAGACAGATACGCAGTATTTT.

This rearrangement joins TRBV10-2 to TRBJ2-7; D not resolved. Trimming left V 3 bases short and J 4 bases short, with 10 bases between. The germline gives CDR1 WSHSY, CDR2 SAAADI. The CDR3 is 13 residues long. CDR3: CASSEGKRYEQYF. DNA of the CDR3: TGCGCCAGCAGTGAAGGAAAACGGTACGAGCAGTACTTC.

The sample holds one count of this clone. CDR3 sequence: CASSLSGTGKETQYF. The DNA for the CDR3 is TGTGCCAGCAGCTTATCGGGGACAGGGAAAGAGACCCAGTACTTC. V gene TRBV7-9 combines with J gene TRBJ2-5; 9 nucleotides line up with TRBD1. V shed 2 bases and J 3 bases; nucleotides not matched to a gene: 4. The CDR3 totals 15 residues. CDR1 SEHNR and CDR2 FQNEAQ come from the germline V gene (reference sequence).

The rearrangement joins TRBV29-1 to TRBJ1-3; D remains ambiguous. Between the trimmed V and J ends, which lost 4 bases and 4 bases, there was a span of 11 bases. The CDR3 runs 13 residues. From germline, CDR1 is SQVTM and CDR2 ANQGSEA. This CDR3 reads CSVAATGGNTIYF. The CDR3 DNA reads TGCAGCGTTGCGGCGACCGGAGGAAACACCATATATTTT. Supplemented by reference TRBV29-1 and TRBJ1-3, the full variable domain reads SAVISQKPSRDICQRGTSLTIQCQVDSQVTMMFWYRQQPGQSLTLIATANQGSEATYESGFVIDKFPISRPNLTFSTLTVSNMSPEDSSIYLCSVAATGGNTIYFGEGSWLTVV.

CDR3: CASSLTNTDTQYF. The CDR3 DNA follows: TGTGCCAGCAGCTTAACTAATACAGATACGCAGTATTTT. The genes are TRBV5-4 and TRBJ2-3; D is unresolved. The length of the CDR3 is 13 residues. V was cut by 2 bases and J by 3 bases, with 7 bases left in between. Germline lookup yields CDR1 SGHNT and CDR2 YYREEE (reference sequence). Together with reference TRBV5-4 and TRBJ2-3, the CDR3 gives the full variable domain: ETGVTQSPTHLIKTRGQQVTLRCSSQSGHNTVSWYQQALGQGPQFIFQYYREEENGRGNFPPRFSGLQFPNYSSELNVNALELDDSALYLCASSLTNTDTQYFGPGTRLTVL.

The rearrangement uses TRBV18 and TRBJ2-3, with TRBD1 matching over 7 bases. V trimming: 3 bases; J trimming: 6 bases; junction bases outside the gene matches: 6. CDR1 KGHSH and CDR2 LQKENI come from the germline V gene. This CDR3 has 14 residues. The CDR3: CASSPNRGEDTQYF. The DNA of the CDR3 is TGTGCCAGCTCACCCAACAGGGGTGAGGATACGCAGTATTTT.

CDR3 sequence reads: CASSPDRHKGELFF. The DNA of the CDR3 is TGTGCCAGCTCACCCGACCGGCACAAAGGGGAGCTGTTTTTT. The V and J genes are TRBV18 and TRBJ2-2; D remains unclear. Germline V gene data show CDR1 as KGHSH and CDR2 as LQKENI. CDR3 size: 14 residues. Trimming left V 3 bases short and J 8 bases short, with 13 bases between.

J is TRBJ2-7 and V is TRBV5-1; D unclear. Germline CDR1 reads SGHRS; CDR2 reads YFSETQ. Trimming shortened V by 0 bases and J by 2 bases, and 15 bases separated the two germline ends. The CDR3 contains 16 residues. The chain's CDR3 is CASSLASSVLAYEQYF. The CDR3 bases are TGCGCCAGCAGCTTGGCCTCGTCGGTGCTTGCCTACGAGCAGTACTTC.

V is TRBV7-2 and J is TRBJ2-7; 9 bases fit TRBD2. Germline values: CDR1 SGHTA, CDR2 FQGNSA. The J segment lost 2 bases and the V segment lost 0 bases, leaving 2 bases of the junction unmatched. CDR3 length: 15 amino acids. The CDR3 sequence is CASSLARGGTYEQYF. As DNA, the CDR3 is TGTGCCAGCAGCTTAGCGCGGGGGGGAACCTACGAGCAGTACTTC.

This chain joins TRBV27 and TRBJ2-2; tentatively, D is TRBD1 (6 bases). V dropped 4 bases and J dropped 1 base, with 10 bases sitting between them. Germline V gene sequence: CDR1 MNHEY, CDR2 SMNVEV (reference sequence). The CDR3 totals 15 residues. The CDR3 nucleotides read TGTGCCAGCAGTTCCACAGGGATGAACACCGGGGAGCTGTTTTTT. It translates to CASSSTGMNTGELFF.

This clone was observed a single time. The rearrangement joins TRBV7-6 to TRBJ2-1, with no clear D. V shed 2 bases and J shed 7 bases, with 9 bases lying between them. This CDR3 is 13 amino acids long. Germline V gives CDR1 SGHVS, CDR2 FNYEAQ. In DNA, the CDR3 is TGTGCCAGCAGCTTAATGAACGGGAATGAGCAGTTCTTC. It yields the protein CASSLMNGNEQFF.

The rearrangement links TRBV11-3 to TRBJ2-1; D assignment may be TRBD1 or TRBD2 (5 bases each). Germline V gene data show CDR1 as SGHNT and CDR2 as YENEEA. With 0 bases removed from V and 10 bases from J, the gap between germline ends came to 10 bases. The CDR3 sequence is 13 residues long. The CDR3 nucleotides are TGTGCCAGCAGCTTAGATCGAGGGGACGAGCAGTTCTTC. Protein product: CASSLDRGDEQFF.

The V and J genes are TRBV5-8 and TRBJ2-7; 13 bases line up with TRBD2. The CDR3 runs 18 residues. V shed 3 bases, J shed 6 bases, and the junction held 15 bases outside the gene matches. CDR1 and CDR2 from the germline V gene are SGHTS and YDEGEE. This chain's CDR3 is CASSSGLAGVIRLSEQYF. The CDR3 DNA is TGTGCCAGCAGCTCAGGACTAGCGGGAGTGATTCGGTTATCCGAGCAGTACTTC.

This clone was detected only once. The chain joins TRBV6-5 to TRBJ1-1; D gene unclear. Trimming cost V 6 bases and J 4 bases, with 12 bases left between them. Germline loops: CDR1 MNHEY, CDR2 SVGAGI. There are 13 residues in the CDR3. The CDR3 DNA sequence: TGTGCCAGCAGCTCTCCAGGAGTCACTGAAGCTTTCTTT. Translating it yields CASSSPGVTEAFF.

This clone was recorded a few times. The rearrangement uses TRBV5-1 and TRBJ1-1, with D unclear. Deletions cut 0 bases from V and 0 bases from J, with 9 bases between. This CDR3 is built from 15 residues. Germline V gene lookup returns CDR1 SGHRS and CDR2 YFSETQ. CDR3 in DNA: TGCGCCAGCAGCTTGGCCACGGGGATGAACACTGAAGCTTTCTTT. It encodes CASSLATGMNTEAFF.

J is TRBJ2-1 and V is TRBV18, with D perhaps matching TRBD2 (6 bases). V lost 4 bases and J 7 bases, leaving 17 bases between the germline ends. Germline loops: CDR1 KGHSH, CDR2 LQKENI. The CDR3 contains 15 residues. CDR3 bases: TGTGCCAGCTCACAGGGCCTCGCTGGGAGGAATGAGCAGTTCTTC. It is translated as CASSQGLAGRNEQFF.

The chain employs TRBV20-1 and TRBJ1-1; D call uncertain. Trimming took off 2 bases at V and 1 base at J, with 2 bases between the two ends. The V gene's germline CDR1 is DFQATT and CDR2 SNEGSKA (reference sequence). The CDR3 extends over 11 amino acids. In DNA form, the CDR3 reads TGCAGTGCTAGAAGGAACACTGAAGCTTTCTTT. Protein product: CSARRNTEAFF.

The chain recombines TRBV2 with TRBJ1-5; 7 bases are a match to TRBD1. CDR3 length equals 15 residues. V dropped 3 bases and J dropped 2; count of bases not matched to a gene: 4. Germline values: CDR1 SNHLY, CDR2 FYNNEI. Here the CDR3 DNA reads TGTGCCAGCAGTGACGACAGGGCGGGCAATCAGCCCCAGCATTTT. The encoded protein is CASSDDRAGNQPQHF.

With respect to this clone: Mismatch with germline at one junction end may stem from a read error. This sample also contains other DNA sequences that code for the same CDR3. The chain joins TRBV7-9 to TRBJ2-5; 10 bases are shared with TRBD2. The germline CDR1 and CDR2 sequences are SEHNR and FQNEAQ (reference sequence). This CDR3 has 14 residues. In DNA form, the CDR3 reads TGTGCCAGCAGTTTAGCGGGGGGTCAAGAGACCCAGTACTTC. Amino acid sequence: CASSLAGGQETQYF.

This clone was found a few times. CDR3 sequence (DNA): TGTGCCATCAGAGCTAGCGGGGTTCAGTACTTC. Protein sequence: CAIRASGVQYF. The chain has TRBV10-3 and TRBJ2-4, with TRBD2 matching 9 bases. The CDR3 extends over 11 amino acids. Germline V gene data show CDR1 as ENHRY and CDR2 as SYGVKD. The J segment lost 11 bases and the V segment lost 6 bases, leaving 2 bases of the junction unmatched.

The J gene is TRBJ2-1, the V gene TRBV5-1; 9 bases map to TRBD1. V was clipped by 5 bases and J by 10 bases; unmatched bases: 13. CDR3 length equals 15 residues. Germline V CDR1 and CDR2: SGHRS, YFSETQ. CDR3 nucleotides: TGCGCCAGCAGACTTGGGGACAGGGAGGGCGGAGAGCAGTTCTTC. This gives the protein CASRLGDREGGEQFF.

The chain uses TRBV4-1 and TRBJ2-7; D unresolved. The V and J ends lost 0 bases and 12 bases respectively, with 18 bases between them. Germline V gene lookup returns CDR1 MGHRA and CDR2 YSYEKL. The CDR3 contains 14 residues. This chain's CDR3 is CASSQDPGPSQRYF. In DNA, the CDR3 is TGCGCCAGCAGCCAAGATCCCGGACCCTCCCAGCGGTACTTC.

The chain is built from TRBV5-6 and TRBJ2-2; D not certain. The CDR3 has 16 residues. V was clipped by 1 base and J by 0 bases, with 10 bases between them. Germline V gene lookup returns CDR1 SGHDT and CDR2 YYEEEE. CDR3 DNA sequence: TGTGCCAGCAGCTTGTTCTGGGTTGCGAACACCGGGGAGCTGTTTTTT. Amino acid sequence: CASSLFWVANTGELFF.

The chain joins TRBV29-1 to TRBJ2-2, with a weak D call TRBD2 (6 bases). Germline CDR1 and CDR2: SQVTM and ANQGSEA. V lost 7 bases and J 2 bases, leaving 11 bases between the germline ends. The CDR3 has 13 residues. The CDR3 here is CSARTTNTGELFF. The DNA for the CDR3 is TGCAGCGCCCGGACTACCAACACCGGGGAGCTGTTTTTT.

This sequence joins TRBV18 and TRBJ2-3; D gene uncertain. Trimming shortened V by 3 bases and J by 0 bases, and 10 bases separated the two germline ends. CDR1 and CDR2 from the germline V gene are KGHSH and LQKENI. The CDR3 is 15 amino acids. CDR3 sequence reads: CASSPKTRSTDTQYF. The CDR3 DNA is TGTGCCAGCTCACCCAAGACACGTAGCACAGATACGCAGTATTTT.